These 4 T cell receptor beta chains originate from one sample sequenced in a study of T cell responses to AZD1222 COVID-19 vaccine. Clones were read by immunoSEQ multiplex PCR, and TCRdb kept only the in-frame ones, dropping some. The data contain about 180,000 clones, 88% of them singletons. The starting material was peripheral blood, obtained 28 days after the second AZD1222 dose. Every receptor here comes from an adult who received the AZD1222 COVID-19 vaccine.

With respect to this clone: The sample holds other DNA sequences that translate to the same CDR3. CDR3 DNA sequence: TGTGCCAGCAGCTTATCACGGGGTCAGCCCCAGCATTTT. Translated: CASSLSRGQPQHF. The J gene is TRBJ1-5, the V gene TRBV7-2; D unclear. Germline V gene lookup returns CDR1 SGHTA and CDR2 FQGNSA. The CDR3 runs to 13 residues. V lost 2 bases to trimming and J lost 6 bases, with 8 bases between them.

This clone was observed once. The chain employs TRBV7-2 and TRBJ2-2; D not resolved. CDR1 is SGHTA, CDR2 FQGNSA, per germline. The CDR3 is 14 amino acids. V lost 6 bases to trimming and J lost 2 bases, with 10 bases between them. The CDR3 sequence: CASSIQINTGELFF. Written as DNA, the CDR3 is TGTGCCAGCAGTATCCAGATTAACACCGGGGAGCTGTTTTTT. The whole variable domain, remainder taken from reference TRBV7-2 and TRBJ2-2, is GAGVSQSPSNKVTEKGKDVELRCDPISGHTALYWYRQSLGQGLEFLIYFQGNSAPDKSGLPSDRFSAERTGGSVSTLTIQRTQQEDSAVYLCASSIQINTGELFFGEGSRLTVL.

The gene calls are TRBV6-4 and TRBJ2-2, with D perhaps matching TRBD1 (5 bases). The CDR3 spans 13 residues. Trimming cost V 3 bases and J 6 bases, with 8 bases left between them. Germline V lookup: CDR1 MRHNA, CDR2 SNTAGT. The CDR3 nucleotides are TGTGCCAGCAGTGAGACAGTTCCCGGGGAGCTGTTTTTT. It specifies CASSETVPGELFF.

The CDR3 DNA reads TGTGCCAGCGGGCCGCAGGGGCTCATTCGGCAGTTCTTC. Translated, it gives CASGPQGLIRQFF. V and J are TRBV5-4 and TRBJ2-1, with D possibly being TRBD1 (6 bases). Trimming removed 7 bases at V and 12 bases at J, with 20 bases between. Germline-derived CDR1 and CDR2 are SGHNT and YYREEE (reference sequence). The length of the CDR3 is 13 residues.